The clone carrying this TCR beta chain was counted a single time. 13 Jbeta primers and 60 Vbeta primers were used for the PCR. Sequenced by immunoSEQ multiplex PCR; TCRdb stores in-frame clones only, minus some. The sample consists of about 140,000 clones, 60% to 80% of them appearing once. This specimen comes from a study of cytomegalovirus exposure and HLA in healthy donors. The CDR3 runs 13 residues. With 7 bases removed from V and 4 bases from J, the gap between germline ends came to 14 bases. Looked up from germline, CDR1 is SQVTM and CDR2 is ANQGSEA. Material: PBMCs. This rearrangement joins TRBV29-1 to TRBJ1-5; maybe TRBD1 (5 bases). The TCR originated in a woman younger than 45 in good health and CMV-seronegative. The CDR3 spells CSAGGQGNQPQHF. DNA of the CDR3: TGCAGCGCGGGGGGTCAGGGAAATCAGCCCCAGCATTTT.